Following are 28 T cell receptor beta chains from one sample sequenced in a study of PD-1 blockade in classical Hodgkin lymphoma. Relapses following autologous stem cell transplantation were seen in all patients, with brentuximab vedotin exposure varying. The table came from immunoSEQ multiplex PCR; TCRdb's copy has only in-frame clones and leaves some out. Found here are fewer than 70,000 clones, 88% of them singletons; the top ten hold around 5.4%. The sample in question was peripheral blood mononuclear cells (PBMCs), obtained before the second cycle of nivolumab. These receptors were collected from a human donor with classical Hodgkin lymphoma.

V is TRBV7-9 and J is TRBJ2-2, with 7 nucleotides matching TRBD1. V was clipped by 5 bases and J by 3 bases; unmatched bases: 6. CDR3 size: 15 residues. The V gene's germline CDR1 is SEHNR and CDR2 FQNEAQ (reference sequence). CDR3 region: CASSPWDRYTGELFF. Written as DNA, the CDR3 is TGTGCCAGCAGCCCATGGGACAGATACACCGGGGAGCTGTTTTTT.

The genes are TRBV28 and TRBJ1-4; the match to TRBD1 covers 7 bases. V shed 9 bases, J shed 7 bases, and the junction held 11 bases outside the gene matches. Germline lookup yields CDR1 MDHEN and CDR2 SYDVKM. The CDR3 is 14 residues long. Here the CDR3 reads CASRLGGLVEKLFF. CDR3 in DNA: TGTGCCAGTCGACTAGGGGGCTTGGTTGAAAAACTGTTTTTT.

V usage is TRBV10-2 and J usage is TRBJ2-5; the D is unclear. CDR1 is WSHSY and CDR2 is SAAADI in the germline V gene. Trimming pared 5 bases from V and 5 bases from J, leaving 12 bases between. The length of the CDR3 is 13 residues. The CDR3 sequence: CASSHGARETQYF. CDR3 DNA sequence: TGCGCCAGCAGTCACGGCGCCAGGGAGACCCAGTACTTC.

The rearrangement uses TRBV4-2 and TRBJ2-5; the match to TRBD2 covers 7 bases. CDR3 length: 17 residues. Germline CDR1 is LGHNA and CDR2 is YNFKEQ. V shed 1 base and J 0 bases; nucleotides not matched to a gene: 8. CDR3 in DNA: TGTGCCAGCAGCCAAGGGGTGAGCGGGGAATACCAAGAGACCCAGTACTTC. It is translated as CASSQGVSGEYQETQYF.

This chain joins TRBV5-1 and TRBJ2-7, with D perhaps TRBD1 or TRBD2 (5 bases each). Germline assignment: CDR1 SGHRS and CDR2 YFSETQ. With 4 bases removed from V and 2 bases from J, the gap between germline ends came to 16 bases. This CDR3 region has 15 residues. CDR3 loop: CASSPVEGSPYEQYF. The CDR3 bases are TGCGCCAGCAGCCCCGTAGAGGGGAGTCCCTACGAGCAGTACTTC.

This chain uses TRBV7-9 with TRBJ1-1; weak D call: TRBD1 (5 bases). Germline V CDR1 and CDR2: SEHNR, FQNEAQ (reference sequence). This CDR3 region has 13 residues. The V and J ends lost 6 bases and 3 bases respectively, with 11 bases between them. CDR3 DNA sequence: TGTGCCAGCAGACCCGACAGCTACACTGAAGCTTTCTTT. It translates to CASRPDSYTEAFF. Full variable domain (missing parts from reference TRBV7-9 and TRBJ1-1): DTGVSQNPRHKITKRGQNVTFRCDPISEHNRLYWYRQTLGQGPEFLTYFQNEAQLEKSRLLSDRFSAERPKGSFSTLEIQRTEQGDSAMYLCASRPDSYTEAFFGQGTRLTVV.

This clone has only one observation. The genes are TRBV4-1 and TRBJ1-6; no clear D gene. The V gene lost 2 bases and the J gene lost 10 bases, with 6 bases spanning the gap. Germline CDR1 reads MGHRA; CDR2 reads YSYEKL. The CDR3 runs to 12 residues. The CDR3 coding sequence is TGCGCCAGCAGCCAATTCGGGTCACCCCTCCACTTT. As protein: CASSQFGSPLHF.

The J gene is TRBJ2-1, the V gene TRBV5-4, with 9 bases fitting TRBD2. V shed 0 bases and J 10 bases; nucleotides not matched to a gene: 8. The CDR3 length is 15 residues. Germline CDR1 is SGHNT and CDR2 is YYREEE (reference sequence). The CDR3 loop reads CASSLAGVAGVEQFF. The CDR3 region has the DNA TGTGCCAGCAGCTTGGCCGGAGTAGCGGGGGTGGAGCAGTTCTTC. Full variable domain (outside the CDR3, taken from reference TRBV5-4 and TRBJ2-1): ETGVTQSPTHLIKTRGQQVTLRCSSQSGHNTVSWYQQALGQGPQFIFQYYREEENGRGNFPPRFSGLQFPNYSSELNVNALELDDSALYLCASSLAGVAGVEQFFGPGTRLTVL.

This clone was detected a few times. The rearrangement links TRBV7-9 to TRBJ2-1; no definite D call. The CDR3 extends over 16 amino acids. V was shortened by 5 bases and J by 0 bases, with 14 bases between the two germline ends. CDR1 is SEHNR and CDR2 is FQNEAQ in the germline V gene (reference sequence). This chain's CDR3 is CASSPRVASSYNEQFF. The CDR3 DNA follows: TGTGCCAGCAGCCCCCGCGTAGCCAGCTCCTACAATGAGCAGTTCTTC.

CDR3 DNA: TGTGCCAGTAGTATAGTCGGTTCTAGCAATCAGCCCCAGCATTTT. Amino acids: CASSIVGSSNQPQHF. This chain connects TRBV19 to TRBJ1-5; D remains unclear. Trimming stripped 1 base from V and 0 bases from J, with 7 bases between. CDR1 and CDR2 from the germline V gene are LNHDA and SQIVND (reference sequence). The CDR3 loop spans 15 amino acids.

This rearrangement joins TRBV5-1 to TRBJ2-1; 13 nucleotides line up with TRBD2. Germline V gene sequence: CDR1 SGHRS, CDR2 YFSETQ. There are 15 residues in the CDR3. V was pared by 5 bases and J by 6 bases, with 5 bases of the junction left unmatched. CDR3 region: CASSSGTSGANEQFF. CDR3 DNA sequence: TGCGCCAGCAGTTCCGGGACTAGCGGGGCCAATGAGCAGTTCTTC.

The rearrangement links TRBV18 to TRBJ1-6; the D is unclear. CDR1 is KGHSH, CDR2 LQKENI, per germline. The CDR3 consists of 19 residues. V was shortened by 3 bases and J by 9 bases, with 27 bases between the two germline ends. The CDR3 bases are TGTGCCAGCTCACCGTTGGTCAGTGGCGCCGGACCTTTTAGTTCACCCCTCCACTTT. It encodes CASSPLVSGAGPFSSPLHF.

The chain is built from TRBV2 and TRBJ1-5; D gene uncertain. Trimming stripped 2 bases from V and 8 bases from J, with 10 bases between. The CDR3 length is 13 residues. CDR1 is SNHLY and CDR2 is FYNNEI in the germline V gene. CDR3: CASSEWVGEPQHF. The CDR3 DNA follows: TGTGCCAGCAGTGAATGGGTAGGAGAGCCCCAGCATTTT. The complete variable domain, with remaining parts taken from reference TRBV2 and TRBJ1-5, reads EPEVTQTPSHQVTQMGQEVILRCVPISNHLYFYWYRQILGQKVEFLVSFYNNEISEKSEIFDDQFSVERPDGSNFTLKIRSTKLEDSAMYFCASSEWVGEPQHFGDGTRLSIL.

This chain uses TRBV4-1 with TRBJ1-2; no firm D call. CDR3 size: 13 residues. CDR1 and CDR2 from the germline V gene are MGHRA and YSYEKL. V was clipped by 0 bases and J by 4 bases, with 6 bases between them. CDR3 loop: CASSQEPSYGYTF. DNA of the CDR3: TGCGCCAGCAGCCAAGAGCCGAGCTATGGCTACACCTTC.

This sequence joins TRBV5-1 and TRBJ2-7, with 7 nucleotides matching TRBD1. CDR1 and CDR2 from the germline V gene are SGHRS and YFSETQ. The CDR3 is 15 residues long. V gave up 0 bases and J gave up 5 bases; unmatched junction bases: 8. CDR3 DNA sequence: TGCGCCAGCAGCTTGGACAGGGCAGGGGGAAACGAGCAGTACTTC. This translates into CASSLDRAGGNEQYF.

The chain combines TRBV5-1 with TRBJ1-1, with D possibly being TRBD1 (6 bases). V was clipped by 0 bases and J by 4 bases, with 10 bases between them. Germline lookup yields CDR1 SGHRS and CDR2 YFSETQ. CDR3 size: 14 residues. CDR3 coding DNA: TGCGCCAGCAGCTTGGAACAGGGAATCACTGAAGCTTTCTTT. This sequence encodes CASSLEQGITEAFF. Full variable domain (remainder filled in from reference TRBV5-1 and TRBJ1-1): KAGVTQTPRYLIKTRGQQVTLSCSPISGHRSVSWYQQTPGQGLQFLFEYFSETQRNKGNFPGRFSGRQFSNSRSEMNVSTLELGDSALYLCASSLEQGITEAFFGQGTRLTVV.

This chain joins TRBV28 and TRBJ2-3; tentatively, D is TRBD1 (6 bases). With 5 bases removed from V and 0 bases from J, the gap between germline ends came to 12 bases. Germline loops: CDR1 MDHEN, CDR2 SYDVKM. The CDR3 has 15 residues. CDR3 nucleotides: TGTGCCAGCAGTCCCCCGACAGGCAGCACAGATACGCAGTATTTT. Translation gives CASSPPTGSTDTQYF. Full variable domain (missing parts from reference TRBV28 and TRBJ2-3): DVKVTQSSRYLVKRTGEKVFLECVQDMDHENMFWYRQDPGLGLRLIYFSYDVKMKEKGDIPEGYSVSREKKERFSLILESASTNQTSMYLCASSPPTGSTDTQYFGPGTRLTVL.

The genes are TRBV12-5 and TRBJ1-1; 8 bases are shared with TRBD1. Germline trimming cut 4 bases from V and 7 bases from J; bases unmatched to any gene: 11. Germline loops: CDR1 LGHNT, CDR2 FRNRAP. The CDR3 contains 15 residues. CDR3 sequence: CASGWDRQNSVEAFF. The CDR3 coding sequence is TGTGCTAGTGGTTGGGACAGGCAAAATAGTGTTGAAGCTTTCTTT.

The gene calls are TRBV5-1 and TRBJ1-1, with 7 nucleotides matching TRBD1. The CDR3 totals 16 residues. J gave up 0 bases and V 6 bases, and 11 bases lay outside the gene matches. In germline, CDR1 is SGHRS, CDR2 YFSETQ. In DNA form, the CDR3 reads TGCGCCAGCACCTCAATCCCGACAGGGCTGAACACTGAAGCTTTCTTT. This gives the protein CASTSIPTGLNTEAFF. Looking up the rest from reference TRBV5-1 and TRBJ1-1 gives the full variable domain: KAGVTQTPRYLIKTRGQQVTLSCSPISGHRSVSWYQQTPGQGLQFLFEYFSETQRNKGNFPGRFSGRQFSNSRSEMNVSTLELGDSALYLCASTSIPTGLNTEAFFGQGTRLTVV.

The chain carries TRBV5-1 and TRBJ2-1, with D possibly matching TRBD1 (5 bases). With 3 bases removed from V and 10 bases from J, the gap between germline ends came to 20 bases. Germline CDR1 is SGHRS and CDR2 is YFSETQ. This CDR3 has 15 residues. The CDR3 coding sequence is TGCGCCAGCAGCTACCTATCAGACATCCCAGGGGAGCAGTTCTTC. Encoded protein: CASSYLSDIPGEQFF.

Details on this clone: The sample has other DNA sequences that encode this CDR3 too. CDR3 DNA sequence: TGCGCCAGCAGCTTTCAGGGGGAAGAGACCCAGTACTTC. Translating gives CASSFQGEETQYF. This chain uses TRBV5-1 with TRBJ2-5; 7 bases fit TRBD1. Unmatched junction bases numbered 1, after V lost 2 bases and J lost 3 bases. CDR1 and CDR2 (germline): SGHRS, YFSETQ. The CDR3 covers 13 residues. Together with reference TRBV5-1 and TRBJ2-5, the CDR3 gives the full variable domain: KAGVTQTPRYLIKTRGQQVTLSCSPISGHRSVSWYQQTPGQGLQFLFEYFSETQRNKGNFPGRFSGRQFSNSRSEMNVSTLELGDSALYLCASSFQGEETQYFGPGTRLLVL.

About this clone: Distinct nucleotide sequences in the sample also encode this CDR3. The J gene is TRBJ1-1, the V gene TRBV7-9; 7 nucleotides align to TRBD1. Germline-derived CDR1 and CDR2 are SEHNR and FQNEAQ (reference sequence). With V trimmed by 5 bases and J by 4 bases, 4 bases remained unmatched. This CDR3 comprises 13 residues. CDR3 loop: CASSLQGSTEAFF. The CDR3 DNA reads as TGTGCCAGCAGCCTACAGGGGTCCACTGAAGCTTTCTTT. Looking up the rest from reference TRBV7-9 and TRBJ1-1 gives the full variable domain: DTGVSQNPRHKITKRGQNVTFRCDPISEHNRLYWYRQTLGQGPEFLTYFQNEAQLEKSRLLSDRFSAERPKGSFSTLEIQRTEQGDSAMYLCASSLQGSTEAFFGQGTRLTVV.

This chain connects TRBV28 to TRBJ2-1; D call uncertain. Germline values: CDR1 MDHEN, CDR2 SYDVKM. V was clipped by 7 bases and J by 9 bases, with 13 bases between them. CDR3 length equals 12 residues. In nucleotides, the CDR3 is TGTGCCAGCACCAGCTTGGGAAGTGAGCAGTTCTTC. This translates into CASTSLGSEQFF.

This clone was detected only a few times. The rearrangement links TRBV27 to TRBJ2-3, with 10 nucleotides matching TRBD2. The J segment lost 2 bases and the V segment lost 6 bases, leaving 5 bases of the junction unmatched. The V gene's germline CDR1 is MNHEY and CDR2 SMNVEV (reference sequence). The CDR3 is made up of 15 amino acids. Here the CDR3 DNA reads TGTGCCAGCAGAGGACTAGCGGATTTCACAGATACGCAGTATTTT. It codes for CASRGLADFTDTQYF.

The count of this clone is one. The chain has TRBV7-8 and TRBJ2-7; 8 bases fit TRBD2. The CDR3 is 14 amino acids. Germline V CDR1 and CDR2: SGHVS, FQNEAQ. Trimming cost V 1 base and J 6 bases; bases outside gene matches: 5. The CDR3 loop is CASSLVGLAGEQYF. The CDR3 DNA reads as TGTGCCAGCAGCTTAGTAGGACTAGCAGGCGAGCAGTACTTC. Looking up the rest from reference TRBV7-8 and TRBJ2-7 gives the full variable domain: GAGVSQSPRYKVAKRGQDVALRCDPISGHVSLFWYQQALGQGPEFLTYFQNEAQLDKSGLPSDRFFAERPEGSVSTLKIQRTQQEDSAVYLCASSLVGLAGEQYFGPGTRLTVT.

This clone was detected a few times. Other DNA sequences in this sample translate to the same CDR3. V usage is TRBV7-9 and J usage is TRBJ2-3; D not certain. Germline V gene sequence: CDR1 SEHNR, CDR2 FQNEAQ (reference sequence). This CDR3 is built from 13 residues. V was clipped by 2 bases and J by 1 base, with 4 bases between them. The CDR3 loop is CASSLSGTDTQYF. The CDR3, as DNA: TGTGCCAGCAGCTTATCCGGCACAGATACGCAGTATTTT.

This clone showed up just a few times. The V and J genes are TRBV7-9 and TRBJ2-1; D is uncertain. Trimming cost V 5 bases and J 1 base, with 12 bases left between them. This CDR3 has 15 amino acids. Germline V gene sequence: CDR1 SEHNR, CDR2 FQNEAQ (reference sequence). The CDR3 spells CASSAVQSSYNEQFF. For the CDR3, the DNA is TGTGCCAGCAGCGCGGTCCAGTCTTCCTACAATGAGCAGTTCTTC.

As for this clone: Other DNA sequences in this sample translate to the same CDR3. This rearrangement joins TRBV5-1 to TRBJ2-3; D may be TRBD1 (6 bases). Trimming pared 0 bases from V and 4 bases from J, leaving 9 bases between. The germline gives CDR1 SGHRS, CDR2 YFSETQ. CDR3 length: 14 residues. The CDR3 nucleotides read TGCGCCAGCAGCTTGGGACAGGCCCCAGATACGCAGTATTTT. This encodes CASSLGQAPDTQYF.